The 9 T cell receptor beta chains below all came from one sample that was sequenced in a study of shared clonotypes between healthy human individuals. The protocol was immunoSEQ multiplex PCR, while the TCRdb copy is restricted to in-frame clones and leaves out a portion. The sample lists about 1 million clones, about four fifths seen once, with 0.5% to 0.6% in the top ten. Sequencing was done on a sample of memory CD4+ T cells from PBMCs. Subset indicated: CD45RA-negative fraction. The receptors stem from a young man in good health. Some clones in this sample may be carry-over from other donors' samples.

This sequence joins TRBV7-3 and TRBJ2-1, with D tentatively TRBD2 (5 bases). This CDR3 has 12 residues. Trimming pared 4 bases from V and 7 bases from J, leaving 8 bases between. CDR1 SGHTA and CDR2 FQGTGA come from the germline V gene. DNA of the CDR3: TGTGCCAGCAGCTCTACGGGGAATGAGCAGTTCTTC. Protein: CASSSTGNEQFF.

In the case of this clone: In the same sample, other DNA sequences code for this CDR3. The CDR3 DNA follows: TGTGCCAGCAGCGCCGGGACGGGAGGAGATACGCAGTATTTT. Residues: CASSAGTGGDTQYF. The chain links TRBV5-6 to TRBJ2-3, with 7 bases matching TRBD2. The CDR3 extends over 14 amino acids. V shed 4 bases, J shed 5 bases, and the junction held 7 bases outside the gene matches. Germline V gene lookup returns CDR1 SGHDT and CDR2 YYEEEE.

The gene calls are TRBV15 and TRBJ2-5; 9 nucleotides match TRBD1. Germline loops: CDR1 LNHNV, CDR2 YYDKDF (reference sequence). V shed 4 bases, J shed 3 bases, and the junction held 6 bases outside the gene matches. There are 15 residues in the CDR3. DNA for the CDR3: TGTGCCACCAGCACAAGACAGGGGGGGAAAGAGACCCAGTACTTC. Protein product: CATSTRQGGKETQYF.

As concerns this clone: At one of its ends the junction is not consistent with the germline gene, which may arise from a read error. The V call is TRBV27, the J call TRBJ2-3, with D possibly matching TRBD1 (5 bases). CDR3 length: 14 amino acids. CDR1 MNHEY and CDR2 SMNVEV come from the germline V gene (reference sequence). The CDR3: CARSLQGAADTQYF. In nucleotides, the CDR3 is TGTGCCCGCAGTTTACAAGGGGCGGCAGATACGCAGTATTTT.

The CDR3 nucleotides read TGTGCCAGCAGAACCGGGACTAGTACGGGGGGTTTGAATGAGCAGTTCTTC. Translating it yields CASRTGTSTGGLNEQFF. The chain uses TRBV2 and TRBJ2-1; 8 nucleotides align to TRBD2. J gave up 7 bases and V 6 bases, and 17 bases lay outside the gene matches. The CDR3 extends over 17 amino acids. Germline values: CDR1 SNHLY, CDR2 FYNNEI.

The rearrangement links TRBV19 to TRBJ2-3; D call uncertain. Trimming took 6 bases from V and 1 from J, leaving 11 bases between them. The CDR3 extends over 14 amino acids. The V gene's germline CDR1 is LNHDA and CDR2 SQIVND (reference sequence). The CDR3 DNA follows: TGTGCCAGTAGCATACAGACCCGCACAGATACGCAGTATTTT. It translates to CASSIQTRTDTQYF.

The rearrangement joins TRBV28 to TRBJ2-6; 8 bases line up with TRBD1. CDR1 and CDR2 (germline): MDHEN, SYDVKM. The V segment lost 3 bases and the J segment 0 bases; nucleotides outside the gene matches: 10. CDR3 length: 19 residues. The CDR3 bases are TGTGCCAGCAGTTTTTGGTCTGCAGGGGGCGGCTCTGGGGCCAACGTCCTGACTTTC. It translates to CASSFWSAGGGSGANVLTF. Combining the CDR3 with reference TRBV28 and TRBJ2-6 gives the whole variable domain DVKVTQSSRYLVKRTGEKVFLECVQDMDHENMFWYRQDPGLGLRLIYFSYDVKMKEKGDIPEGYSVSREKKERFSLILESASTNQTSMYLCASSFWSAGGGSGANVLTFGAGSRLTVL.

V is TRBV28 and J is TRBJ2-1; 8 bases map to TRBD1. Per the germline V gene, CDR1 is MDHEN and CDR2 is SYDVKM. Germline trimming cut 2 bases from V and 1 base from J; bases unmatched to any gene: 13. The CDR3 runs 19 residues. CDR3 sequence: CASSLVAPTGQGSYNEQFF. CDR3 nucleotide sequence: TGTGCCAGCAGTTTAGTGGCACCAACCGGACAGGGATCCTACAATGAGCAGTTCTTC.

The CDR3 DNA reads TGTGCCAGCAGCCTCGGGGACTCGAGGGCAGGGAGGGGCTACACCTTC. Translated: CASSLGDSRAGRGYTF. This chain links TRBV5-4 with TRBJ1-2, with D perhaps matching TRBD1 (5 bases). Germline V gives CDR1 SGHNT, CDR2 YYREEE (reference sequence). The V end lost 4 bases, the J end lost 8 bases, and 24 bases lay between the germline ends. This CDR3 is 16 amino acids long.